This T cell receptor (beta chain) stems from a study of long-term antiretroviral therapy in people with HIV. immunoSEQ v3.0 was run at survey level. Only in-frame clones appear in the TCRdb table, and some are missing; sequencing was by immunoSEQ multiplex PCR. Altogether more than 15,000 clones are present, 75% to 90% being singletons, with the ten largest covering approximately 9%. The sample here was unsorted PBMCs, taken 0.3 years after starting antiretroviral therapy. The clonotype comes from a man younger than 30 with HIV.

DNA of the CDR3: TGTGCCAGCAACCCGGACAGGACTTCCTACAATGAGCAGTTCTTC. Translation gives CASNPDRTSYNEQFF. V is TRBV7-9 and J is TRBJ2-1; 7 bases are shared with TRBD1. After removal of 7 bases from V and 1 base from J, the junction contained 7 bases not matched to a gene. The CDR3 has 15 residues. Looked up from germline, CDR1 is SEHNR and CDR2 is FQNEAQ (reference sequence). The full variable domain, rest sourced from reference TRBV7-9 and TRBJ2-1, is DTGVSQNPRHKITKRGQNVTFRCDPISEHNRLYWYRQTLGQGPEFLTYFQNEAQLEKSRLLSDRFSAERPKGSFSTLEIQRTEQGDSAMYLCASNPDRTSYNEQFFGPGTRLTVL.